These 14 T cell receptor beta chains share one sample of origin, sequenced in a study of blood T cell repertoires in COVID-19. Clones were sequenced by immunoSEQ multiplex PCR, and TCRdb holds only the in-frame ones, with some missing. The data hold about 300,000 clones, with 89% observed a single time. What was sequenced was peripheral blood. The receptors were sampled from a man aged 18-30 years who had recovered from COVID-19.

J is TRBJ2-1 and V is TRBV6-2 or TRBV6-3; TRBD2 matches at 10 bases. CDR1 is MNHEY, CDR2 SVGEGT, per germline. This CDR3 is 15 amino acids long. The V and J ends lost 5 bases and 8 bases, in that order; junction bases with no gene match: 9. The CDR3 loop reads CASSPSGRASDEQFF. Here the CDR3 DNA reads TGTGCCAGCAGTCCAAGCGGGAGGGCCTCGGATGAGCAGTTCTTC.

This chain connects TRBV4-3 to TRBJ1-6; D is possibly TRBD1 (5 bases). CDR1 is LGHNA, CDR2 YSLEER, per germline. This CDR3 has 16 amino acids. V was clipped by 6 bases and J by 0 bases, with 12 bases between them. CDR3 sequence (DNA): TGCGCCAGCAGGCCGGGACTCAGCTCCTATAATTCACCCCTCCACTTT. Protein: CASRPGLSSYNSPLHF.

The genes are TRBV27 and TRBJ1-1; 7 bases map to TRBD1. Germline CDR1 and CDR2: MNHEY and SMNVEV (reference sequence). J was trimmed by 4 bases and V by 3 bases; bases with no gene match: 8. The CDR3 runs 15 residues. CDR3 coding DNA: TGTGCCAGCAGTTTGGGAGACAGGGTGGGCACTGAAGCTTTCTTT. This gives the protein CASSLGDRVGTEAFF.

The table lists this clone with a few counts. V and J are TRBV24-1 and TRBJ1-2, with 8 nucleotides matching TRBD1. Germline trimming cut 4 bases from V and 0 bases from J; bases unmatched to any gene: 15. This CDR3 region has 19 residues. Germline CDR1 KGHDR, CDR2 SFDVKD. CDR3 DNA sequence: TGTGCCACCAGTGACCCCAGTCCGAATCAGGGGGCCCCTAACTATGGCTACACCTTC. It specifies CATSDPSPNQGAPNYGYTF.

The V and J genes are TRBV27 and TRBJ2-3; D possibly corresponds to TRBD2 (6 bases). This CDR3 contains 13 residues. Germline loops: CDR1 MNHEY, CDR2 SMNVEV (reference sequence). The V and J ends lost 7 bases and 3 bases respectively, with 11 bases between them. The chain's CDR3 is CASTGGMTDTQYF. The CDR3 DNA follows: TGTGCCAGCACGGGCGGGATGACAGATACGCAGTATTTT.

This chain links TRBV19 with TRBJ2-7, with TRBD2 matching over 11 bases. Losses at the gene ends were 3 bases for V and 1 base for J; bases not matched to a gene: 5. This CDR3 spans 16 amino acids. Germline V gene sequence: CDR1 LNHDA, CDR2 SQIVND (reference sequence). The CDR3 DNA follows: TGTGCCAGTAGTATGCTAGCGGGAGGAGGATCCTACGAGCAGTACTTC. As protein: CASSMLAGGGSYEQYF. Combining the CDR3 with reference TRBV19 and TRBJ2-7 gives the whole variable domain DGGITQSPKYLFRKEGQNVTLSCEQNLNHDAMYWYRQDPGQGLRLIYYSQIVNDFQKGDIAEGYSVSREKKESFPLTVTSAQKNPTAFYLCASSMLAGGGSYEQYFGPGTRLTVT.

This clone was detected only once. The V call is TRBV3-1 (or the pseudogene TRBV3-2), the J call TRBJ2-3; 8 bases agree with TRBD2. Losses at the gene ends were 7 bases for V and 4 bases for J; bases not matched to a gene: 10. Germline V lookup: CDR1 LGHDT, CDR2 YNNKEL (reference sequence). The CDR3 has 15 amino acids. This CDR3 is CASTPGAGEADTQYF. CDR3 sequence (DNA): TGTGCCAGCACCCCGGGAGCGGGAGAAGCAGATACGCAGTATTTT.

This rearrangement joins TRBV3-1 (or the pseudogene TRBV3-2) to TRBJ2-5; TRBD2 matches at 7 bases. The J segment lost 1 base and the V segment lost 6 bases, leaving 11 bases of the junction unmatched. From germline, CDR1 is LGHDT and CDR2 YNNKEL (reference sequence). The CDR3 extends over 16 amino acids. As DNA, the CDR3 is TGTGCCAGCAGTTTCGGACTAGATATGCTCCAAGAGACCCAGTACTTC. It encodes CASSFGLDMLQETQYF.

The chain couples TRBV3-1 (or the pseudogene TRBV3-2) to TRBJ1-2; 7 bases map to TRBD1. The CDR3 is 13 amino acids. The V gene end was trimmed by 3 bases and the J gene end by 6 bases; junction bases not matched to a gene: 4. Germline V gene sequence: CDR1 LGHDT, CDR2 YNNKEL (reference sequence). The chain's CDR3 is CASSQRGPNGYTF. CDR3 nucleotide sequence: TGTGCCAGCAGCCAGAGGGGGCCGAATGGCTACACCTTC.

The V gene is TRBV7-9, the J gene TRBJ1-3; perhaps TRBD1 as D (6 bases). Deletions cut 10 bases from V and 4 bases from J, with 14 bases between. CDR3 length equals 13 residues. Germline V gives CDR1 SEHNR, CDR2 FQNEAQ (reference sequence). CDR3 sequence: CATQGVSGNTIYF. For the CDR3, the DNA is TGTGCCACACAGGGAGTATCGGGAAACACCATATATTTT.

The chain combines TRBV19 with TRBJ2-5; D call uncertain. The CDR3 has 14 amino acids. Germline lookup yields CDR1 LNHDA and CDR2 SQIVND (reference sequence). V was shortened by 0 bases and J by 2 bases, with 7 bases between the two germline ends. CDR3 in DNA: TGTGCCAGTAGTATAGAGGGCCGTCAAGAGACCCAGTACTTC. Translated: CASSIEGRQETQYF. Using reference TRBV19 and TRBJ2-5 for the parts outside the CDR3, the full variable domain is DGGITQSPKYLFRKEGQNVTLSCEQNLNHDAMYWYRQDPGQGLRLIYYSQIVNDFQKGDIAEGYSVSREKKESFPLTVTSAQKNPTAFYLCASSIEGRQETQYFGPGTRLLVL.

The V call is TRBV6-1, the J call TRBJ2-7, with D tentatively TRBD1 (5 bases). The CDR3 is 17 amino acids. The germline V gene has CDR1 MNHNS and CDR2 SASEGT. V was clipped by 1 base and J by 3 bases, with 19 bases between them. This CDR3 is CASSEVHYRDRYYEQYF. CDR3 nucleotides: TGTGCCAGCAGTGAAGTCCACTATCGTGACAGATACTACGAGCAGTACTTC.

CDR3 nucleotide sequence: TGCGCCAGCAGCTCCGGACAGGGGGGTTACAATGAGCAGTTCTTC. Translated: CASSSGQGGYNEQFF. The chain carries TRBV10-1 and TRBJ2-1, with TRBD1 matching 10 bases. Trimming took 6 bases from V and 4 from J; bases not matched to a gene: 6. Germline lookup yields CDR1 WNHNN and CDR2 SYGVQD (reference sequence). This CDR3 comprises 15 residues.

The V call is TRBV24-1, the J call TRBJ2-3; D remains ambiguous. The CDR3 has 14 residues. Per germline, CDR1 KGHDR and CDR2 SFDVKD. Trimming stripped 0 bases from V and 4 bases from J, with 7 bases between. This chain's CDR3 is CATSDLDSPDTQYF. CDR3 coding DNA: TGTGCCACCAGTGATTTGGACTCCCCAGATACGCAGTATTTT.